This T cell receptor beta chain was recorded in a study of blood T cell repertoires in COVID-19. Looking at the study overall: Italy, Spain and the United States were the sources of the convalescent and acute COVID-19 samples.

Per the authors' pipeline: Amplification with reference gene primers provided the estimates of nucleated cell counts. Sequencing used immunoSEQ multiplex PCR; TCRdb keeps in-frame clones, though not all of them. That table supplies the V and J calls and clone size; D and trimming were determined from the DNA. The data contain roughly 230,000 clones, roughly 84% of them singletons. Trimming took 7 bases from V and 2 from J, leaving 11 bases between them. Germline V gives CDR1 LNHDA, CDR2 SQIVND (reference sequence). The CDR3 loop spans 13 amino acids. The rearrangement joins TRBV19 to TRBJ1-2, with D tentatively TRBD1 (5 bases). Sequencing was carried out using peripheral blood. This clonotype was obtained from a woman older than 75 with acute or convalescent COVID-19. The CDR3 is CASNPGINYGYTF. CDR3 nucleotide sequence: TGTGCCAGTAACCCAGGGATAAACTATGGCTACACCTTC.